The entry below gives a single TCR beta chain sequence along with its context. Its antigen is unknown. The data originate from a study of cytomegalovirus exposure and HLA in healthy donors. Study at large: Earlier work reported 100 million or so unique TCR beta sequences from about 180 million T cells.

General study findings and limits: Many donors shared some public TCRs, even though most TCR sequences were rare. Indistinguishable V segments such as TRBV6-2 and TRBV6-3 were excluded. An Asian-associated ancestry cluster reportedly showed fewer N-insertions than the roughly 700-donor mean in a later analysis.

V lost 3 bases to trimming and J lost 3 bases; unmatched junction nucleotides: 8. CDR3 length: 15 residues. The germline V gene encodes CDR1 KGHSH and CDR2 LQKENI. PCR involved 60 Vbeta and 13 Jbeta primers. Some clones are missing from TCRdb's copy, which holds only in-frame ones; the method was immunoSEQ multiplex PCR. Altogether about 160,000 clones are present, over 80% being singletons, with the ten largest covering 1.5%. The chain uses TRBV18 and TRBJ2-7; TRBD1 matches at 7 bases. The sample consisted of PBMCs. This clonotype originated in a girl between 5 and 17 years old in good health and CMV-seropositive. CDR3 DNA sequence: TGTGCCAGCTCACCTCGGACAGGTGCCTACTACGAGCAGTACTTC. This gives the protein CASSPRTGAYYEQYF.